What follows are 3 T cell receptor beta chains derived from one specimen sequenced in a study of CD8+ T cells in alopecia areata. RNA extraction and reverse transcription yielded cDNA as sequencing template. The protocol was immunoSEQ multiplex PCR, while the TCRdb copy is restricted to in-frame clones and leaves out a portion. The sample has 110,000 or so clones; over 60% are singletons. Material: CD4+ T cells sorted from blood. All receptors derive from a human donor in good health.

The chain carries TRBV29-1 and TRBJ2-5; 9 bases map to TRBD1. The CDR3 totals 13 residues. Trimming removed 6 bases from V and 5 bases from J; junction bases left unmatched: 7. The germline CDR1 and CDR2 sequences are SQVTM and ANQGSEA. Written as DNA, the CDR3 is TGCAGCGTAGTACAGGGGGCTGGGGAGACCCAGTACTTC. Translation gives CSVVQGAGETQYF.

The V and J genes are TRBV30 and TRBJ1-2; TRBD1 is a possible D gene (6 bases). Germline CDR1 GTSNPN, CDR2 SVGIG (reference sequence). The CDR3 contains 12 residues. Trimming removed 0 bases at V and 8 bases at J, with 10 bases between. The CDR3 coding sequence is TGTGCCTGGAGTGTACGGGGGGCGGGCTACACCTTC. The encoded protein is CAWSVRGAGYTF.

CDR3 coding DNA: TGCGCCAGCAGCTTGGAGGCCGGATCCTACGAGCAGTACTTC. It yields the protein CASSLEAGSYEQYF. The rearrangement links TRBV5-1 to TRBJ2-7; the D is unclear. Trimming left V 0 bases short and J 1 base short, with 8 bases between. The germline gives CDR1 SGHRS, CDR2 YFSETQ. This CDR3 comprises 14 residues.